The 19 T cell receptor beta chains given below trace back to one sample, sequenced in a study of T-cell reconstitution after alpha-beta-depleted transplantation in children. As it was prepared, the TCRbeta library received unique molecular identifiers. Each CDR3 protein is one row after TCRdb ran MiXCR on the PCR reads. Here the sample spans 150,000 to 200,000 distinct CDR3 sequences, over 8.5% being singletons. The specimen comprised PBMCs, sampled before TCRalphabeta/CD19-depleted stem cell transplant. These receptors were obtained from a boy younger than 10 with acute myeloid leukemia, due to receive a stem cell transplant.

The table lists this clonotype with many counts. The rearrangement links TRBV4-2 to TRBJ1-6, with TRBD1 identical over 9 bases. Germline CDR1 reads LGHNA; CDR2 reads YNFKEQ. CDR3 size: 16 residues. The J segment lost 10 bases and the V segment lost 0 bases, leaving 7 bases of the junction unmatched. CDR3 amino acids: CASSQDWDRVGSPLHF. As DNA, the CDR3 is TGTGCCAGCAGCCAAGACTGGGACAGGGTCGGGTCACCCCTCCACTTT.

This clonotype was counted a few times. A clone one base away is much larger, so this may be a read error. The V and J genes are TRBV5-5 and TRBJ2-1; perhaps TRBD1 as D (5 bases). Between the trimmed V and J ends, which lost 4 bases and 10 bases, there was a span of 9 bases. The CDR3 has 11 residues. Germline V lookup: CDR1 SGHKS, CDR2 YYEKEE (reference sequence). The CDR3 here is CASSAGFEQFF. The CDR3 DNA sequence: TGTGCCAGCAGCGCAGGGTTCGAGCAGTTCTTC.

This clonotype was seen many times. The rearrangement joins TRBV2 to TRBJ2-2; 10 bases fit TRBD1. This CDR3 region has 14 residues. The germline V gene encodes CDR1 SNHLY and CDR2 FYNNEI. J lost 5 bases, V lost 6 bases, and 3 bases had no gene match. Here the CDR3 reads CASRGQGRTGELFF. The CDR3 DNA reads TGTGCCAGCAGGGGACAGGGGAGGACCGGGGAGCTGTTTTTT.

This clonotype was picked up many times. CDR3 bases: TGTGCCAGCAGCACGAGACAGAACACTGAAGCTTTCTTT. It specifies CASSTRQNTEAFF. The V call is TRBV7-9, the J call TRBJ1-1; D not certain. The CDR3 is 13 residues long. Germline V gives CDR1 SEHNR, CDR2 FQNEAQ (reference sequence). V lost 5 bases to trimming and J lost 1 base, with 8 bases between them.

This clonotype was recorded many times. V and J are TRBV20-1 and TRBJ1-4; 8 bases agree with TRBD1. The junction had 6 bases not matched to a gene; V was cut back by 0 bases and J by 3 bases. The CDR3 sequence is 16 residues long. The germline CDR1 and CDR2 sequences are DFQATT and SNEGSKA (reference sequence). The CDR3 DNA reads TGCAGTGCTAGAGATACCAGGGGGCCTGCTAATGAAAAACTGTTTTTT. It translates to CSARDTRGPANEKLFF.

This clonotype showed up many times. CDR3 coding DNA: TGCAGTGCTAGAGAACTTCAGGGGGCATTAAACACTGAAGCTTTCTTT. Protein sequence: CSARELQGALNTEAFF. This chain connects TRBV20-1 to TRBJ1-1; 8 bases fit TRBD1. The CDR3 length is 16 residues. V shed 0 bases, J shed 2 bases, and the junction held 8 bases outside the gene matches. Germline V lookup: CDR1 DFQATT, CDR2 SNEGSKA (reference sequence).

This clonotype was observed many times. V usage is TRBV10-2 and J usage is TRBJ1-5, with D possibly being TRBD1 (6 bases). V was clipped by 3 bases and J by 6 bases, with 12 bases between them. The CDR3 runs 14 residues. The germline V gene encodes CDR1 WSHSY and CDR2 SAAADI. CDR3 bases: TGCGCCAGCAGTGATCGGGGGGCCAGTCAGCCCCAGCATTTT. Protein product: CASSDRGASQPQHF.

The CDR3 reads CSVERGLAGETQYF. The CDR3, as DNA: TGCAGCGTAGAAAGGGGACTAGCGGGAGAGACCCAGTACTTC. This chain links TRBV20-1 with TRBJ2-5, with TRBD2 identical over 12 bases. CDR1 and CDR2 (germline): DFQATT, SNEGSKA (reference sequence). CDR3 length equals 14 residues.

This clonotype was observed at least ten times. This chain links TRBV27 with TRBJ1-1; maybe TRBD1 (5 bases). Germline V gene lookup returns CDR1 MNHEY and CDR2 SMNVEV (reference sequence). This CDR3 comprises 15 residues. V gave up 5 bases and J gave up 3 bases, with 16 bases separating them. The CDR3 sequence is CASSPGTLAHTEAFF. CDR3 DNA sequence: TGTGCCAGCAGTCCCGGGACCTTGGCACACACTGAAGCTTTCTTT.

As to this clonotype: A single base separates this from a much larger clone, so it may be a read error. The genes are TRBV5-1 and TRBJ2-2; TRBD2 might be the D (6 bases). The CDR3 length is 16 residues. V lost 3 bases, J lost 5 bases, and 17 bases lay in between. Germline CDR1 and CDR2: SGHRS and YFSETQ. The CDR3 loop is CASSSATGAGTGELFF. The CDR3 DNA is TGCGCCAGCAGCTCGGCCACCGGAGCGGGTACCGGGGAGCTGTTTTTT.

This chain connects TRBV4-1 to TRBJ2-1; 11 bases map to TRBD2. The trim removed 0 bases at V and 7 bases at J, leaving 5 bases unmatched. Germline CDR1 is MGHRA and CDR2 is YSYEKL. The CDR3 has 16 residues. DNA for the CDR3: TGCGCCAGCAGCCAAGATCGGGCTAGCGGGAGGAATGAGCAGTTCTTC. Protein sequence: CASSQDRASGRNEQFF.

This clonotype has a count of ten or more. V gene TRBV7-2 combines with J gene TRBJ2-5; 9 nucleotides agree with TRBD2. Germline V gene lookup returns CDR1 SGHTA and CDR2 FQGNSA. This CDR3 is 15 amino acids long. V trimming: 5 bases; J trimming: 2 bases; junction bases outside the gene matches: 6. CDR3 region: CASSRLAGEQETQYF. The CDR3 coding sequence is TGTGCCAGCAGCCGATTAGCGGGGGAACAAGAGACCCAGTACTTC. Full variable domain (remainder filled in from reference TRBV7-2 and TRBJ2-5): GAGVSQSPSNKVTEKGKDVELRCDPISGHTALYWYRQSLGQGLEFLIYFQGNSAPDKSGLPSDRFSAERTGGSVSTLTIQRTQQEDSAVYLCASSRLAGEQETQYFGPGTRLLVL.

This clonotype appeared many times. The J gene is TRBJ1-1, the V gene TRBV19; 8 bases map to TRBD1. The CDR3 length is 15 residues. After removal of 6 bases from V and 7 bases from J, the junction contained 13 bases not matched to a gene. Per the germline V gene, CDR1 is LNHDA and CDR2 is SQIVND (reference sequence). The CDR3 reads CASSYQTGELGEAFF. The CDR3 DNA follows: TGTGCCAGTAGCTACCAGACAGGGGAGCTTGGTGAAGCTTTCTTT.

This clonotype has a count of ten or more. The rearrangement joins TRBV29-1 to TRBJ2-1; 12 bases fit TRBD2. Germline CDR1 reads SQVTM; CDR2 reads ANQGSEA. After removal of 3 bases from V and 4 bases from J, the junction contained 4 bases not matched to a gene. The CDR3 is 15 amino acids. CDR3 loop: CSVEMTSGGYNEQFF. Here the CDR3 DNA reads TGCAGCGTTGAGATGACTAGCGGGGGTTACAATGAGCAGTTCTTC.

Ten or more counts support this clonotype. The rearrangement links TRBV5-1 to TRBJ1-1; D ambiguous. Per germline, CDR1 SGHRS and CDR2 YFSETQ. The CDR3 totals 14 residues. V dropped 2 bases and J dropped 0 bases, with 8 bases sitting between them. The CDR3 bases are TGCGCCAGCAGCTTCGACGGAATGAACACTGAAGCTTTCTTT. It codes for CASSFDGMNTEAFF. The full variable domain, its missing parts supplied by reference TRBV5-1 and TRBJ1-1, is KAGVTQTPRYLIKTRGQQVTLSCSPISGHRSVSWYQQTPGQGLQFLFEYFSETQRNKGNFPGRFSGRQFSNSRSEMNVSTLELGDSALYLCASSFDGMNTEAFFGQGTRLTVV.

As for this clonotype: A read error is possible here, since a much larger clone lies one base away. V usage is TRBV3-1 and J usage is TRBJ2-2, with D possibly being TRBD2 (5 bases). Germline V lookup: CDR1 LGHDT, CDR2 YNNKEL (reference sequence). The CDR3 is 14 residues long. The CDR3 loop reads CASSQVMPTGEPFF. The DNA for the CDR3 is TGTGCCAGCAGCCAAGTTATGCCCACCGGGGAGCCGTTTTTT.

The chain combines TRBV3-1 with TRBJ2-2; perhaps TRBD2 as D (6 bases). Trimming took 10 bases from V and 3 from J, leaving 21 bases between them. The germline CDR1 and CDR2 sequences are LGHDT and YNNKEL (reference sequence). This CDR3 is 16 amino acids long. CDR3 sequence (DNA): TGTGCCACCTCCCCGCAGGGCGGGGTCGACACCGGGGAGCTGTTTTTT. Translation gives CATSPQGGVDTGELFF.

In its sample, this clonotype was seen many times. This sequence joins TRBV5-1 and TRBJ2-5; 9 nucleotides match TRBD2. V trimming: 0 bases; J trimming: 2 bases; junction bases outside the gene matches: 5. Germline V gene lookup returns CDR1 SGHRS and CDR2 YFSETQ. This CDR3 contains 16 residues. The CDR3 nucleotides read TGCGCCAGCAGCTTGGGGCAGGGACTAGCTCAAGAGACCCAGTACTTC. Translated, it gives CASSLGQGLAQETQYF.

This clonotype was seen ten or more times. The chain couples TRBV21-1 to TRBJ1-5; the D segment call TRBD1 is taken from the table without a DNA check. TRBV21-1 is a recognized pseudogene. The CDR3 is made up of 17 amino acids. CDR3 sequence (DNA): TGTGCCAGCAGCAAAGTCCTCAACGGACAAGGACGTCAGCCCCAGCATTTT. Translating it yields CASSKVLNGQGRQPQHF.